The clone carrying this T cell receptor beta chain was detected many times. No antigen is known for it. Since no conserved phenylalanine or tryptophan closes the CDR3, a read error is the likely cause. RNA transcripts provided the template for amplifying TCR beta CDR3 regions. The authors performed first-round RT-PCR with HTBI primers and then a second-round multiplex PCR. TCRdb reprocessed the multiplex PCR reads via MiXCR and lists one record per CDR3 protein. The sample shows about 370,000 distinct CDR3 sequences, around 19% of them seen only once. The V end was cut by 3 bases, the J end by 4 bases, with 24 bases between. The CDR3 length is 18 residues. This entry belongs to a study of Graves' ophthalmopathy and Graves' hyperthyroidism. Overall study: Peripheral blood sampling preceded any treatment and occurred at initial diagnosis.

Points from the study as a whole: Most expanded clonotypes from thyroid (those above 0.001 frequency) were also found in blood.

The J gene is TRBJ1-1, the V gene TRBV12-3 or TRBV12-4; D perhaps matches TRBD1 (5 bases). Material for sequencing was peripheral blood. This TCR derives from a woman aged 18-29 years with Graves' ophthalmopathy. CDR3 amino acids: CASSFRDQPSVVRTEAFS. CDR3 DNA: TGTGCCAGCAGTTTTCGGGACCAACCAAGTGTCGTGCGCACTGAAGCTTTCTCT.